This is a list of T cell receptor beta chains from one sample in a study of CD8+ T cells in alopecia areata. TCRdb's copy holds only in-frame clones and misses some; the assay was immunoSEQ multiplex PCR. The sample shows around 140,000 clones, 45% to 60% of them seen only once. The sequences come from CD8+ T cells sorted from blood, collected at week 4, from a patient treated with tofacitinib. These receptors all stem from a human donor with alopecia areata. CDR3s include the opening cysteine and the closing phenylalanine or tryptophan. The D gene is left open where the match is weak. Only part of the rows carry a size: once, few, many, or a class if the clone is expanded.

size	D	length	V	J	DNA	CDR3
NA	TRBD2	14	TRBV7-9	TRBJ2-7	TGTGCCAGCAGCCATCAGGGACTAGCCGGCGAGCAGTACTTC	CASSHQGLAGEQYF
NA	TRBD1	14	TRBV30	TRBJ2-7	TGTGCCTGGAGTGTGACAGGGGGGACTCCGGAGCAGTACTTC	CAWSVTGGTPEQYF
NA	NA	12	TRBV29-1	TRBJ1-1	TGCAGCGTTGAAGGGGGGAACACTGAAGCTTTCTTT	CSVEGGNTEAFF
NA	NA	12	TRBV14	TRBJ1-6	TGTGCCAGCAGCCCTGCGGGTTCACCCCTCCACTTT	CASSPAGSPLHF
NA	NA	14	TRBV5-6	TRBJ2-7	TGTGCCAGCAGCCTCCAGGGGTTCTCCTACGAGCAGTACTTC	CASSLQGFSYEQYF
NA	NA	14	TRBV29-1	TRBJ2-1	TGCAGCTCGACCAAACTAGCTGCCGCGGATGAGCAGTTCTTC	CSSTKLAAADEQFF
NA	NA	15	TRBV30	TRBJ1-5	TGTGCCTGGAGTCACGGGACTCCCATCGGTCAGCCCCAGCATTTT	CAWSHGTPIGQPQHF
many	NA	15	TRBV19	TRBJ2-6	TGTGCCAGTATGGGCAGGCTGGGCGGGGCCAACGTCCTGACTTTC	CASMGRLGGANVLTF
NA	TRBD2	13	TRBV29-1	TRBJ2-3	TGCAGCGCGTGGGGAGGGGTAGTAGATACGCAGTATTTT	CSAWGGVVDTQYF
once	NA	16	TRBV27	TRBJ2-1	TGTGCCAGCAGTTTAGAGGCGGCGGAACGATACAATGAGCAGTTCTTC	CASSLEAAERYNEQFF
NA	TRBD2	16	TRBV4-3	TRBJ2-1	TGCGCCAGCAGCCAAGATAGCGGGGGGGCCTACAATGAGCAGTTCTTC	CASSQDSGGAYNEQFF
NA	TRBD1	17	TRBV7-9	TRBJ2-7	TGTGCCAGCAGCTTAGTAGGGACAGGGGGAGGCCCCTACGAGCAGTACTTC	CASSLVGTGGGPYEQYF
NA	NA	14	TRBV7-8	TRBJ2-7	TGTGCCAGCAGCCCGATGGCAGGCAGTTTCGAGCAGTACTTC	CASSPMAGSFEQYF
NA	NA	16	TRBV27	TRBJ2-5	TGTGCCAGCAGCCCCACGGCGGGCAGGGTGGGAGAGACCCAGTACTTC	CASSPTAGRVGETQYF
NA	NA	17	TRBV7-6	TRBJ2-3	TGTGCCAGCAGCCAAACGACGGGGGATCTATTCACAGATACGCAGTATTTT	CASSQTTGDLFTDTQYF